Sequencing of this TCR beta chain was carried out in a study of shared clonotypes between healthy human individuals. Study context: Every donor yielded three CD4 naive, three CD4 memory, two CD8 naive and one CD8 memory plate.

Germline V lookup: CDR1 LNHNV, CDR2 YYDKDF (reference sequence). This CDR3 region has 16 residues. Trimming took off 0 bases at V and 3 bases at J, with 11 bases between the two ends. Genomic DNA (from each subset) was split evenly across several immunoSEQ plates. As originally analysed: For the immunoSEQ data, sequences were junction-only without quality scores, so filtering differed. TCRdb's table, derived via immunoSEQ multiplex PCR, lists solely in-frame clones and lacks some. V and J calls and clone size follow that table, whereas D and trimming were derived from the DNA. The table records more than 1 million clones, about 80% of them present only once. This clone appeared a single time. Its antigen remains unidentified. Overall study results and limits: Estimated richness values were generally larger in naive subsets than in memory subsets.

Sequenced: memory CD4+ T cells from PBMCs. Sample subset: CD45RA-negative fraction. The clonotype comes from a man aged 18-30 years in good health. Some clones in this sample may be carry-over from other donors' samples. V and J are TRBV15 and TRBJ2-2; possible D gene TRBD2, 6 bases. The DNA for the CDR3 is TGTGCCACCAGCAGAGATCTGTCGGGAGACACCGGGGAGCTGTTTTTT. It translates to CATSRDLSGDTGELFF.